The clone carrying this T cell receptor beta chain has a count of ten or more. As yet, its antigen is unknown. Germline CDR1 and CDR2: SEHNR and FQNEAQ (reference sequence). The CDR3 is made up of 15 amino acids. J was trimmed by 4 bases and V by 5 bases; bases with no gene match: 8. These data originate in a study of neurological immune-mediated disorders. Study-wide results and caveats: The study found the most TCR clonal expansion in HTLV-1-associated myelopathy and the least in multiple sclerosis, below healthy controls. Private repertoires in all groups were suggested by the finding that expanded clones across subjects shared no CDR3 amino acid sequences.

The cDNA was generated through 5'RACE incorporating 10-nucleotide random UMIs. TCRdb re-analysed the 5' RACE reads in MiXCR, keeping a single row per CDR3 protein. Among 20,000 to 25,000 distinct CDR3 sequences listed, roughly 14% were seen once. Unsorted libraries were prepared from 2 million PBMCs that had been stored at -80 C. The chain links TRBV7-9 to TRBJ1-2, with TRBD1 identical over 9 bases. This TCR was recovered from a female donor with HTLV-1-associated myelopathy (HAM/TSP). What was sequenced was PBMCs. The CDR3 is CASSPDRGESYGYTF. CDR3 nucleotide sequence: TGTGCCAGCAGCCCAGACAGGGGGGAATCCTATGGCTACACCTTC.